This T cell receptor (beta chain) was captured by sequencing in a study of T cell responses to AZD1222 COVID-19 vaccine (dated by TCRdb to the early 2020s). With respect to the entire study: AZD1222 recipients with second doses at about 4 weeks or about 12 weeks were pooled, because spike-specific TCR depth and breadth did not differ between schedules. A total of over 230 trial participants underwent TCR sequencing, of whom some 210 received two doses of AZD1222 and around 25 received two doses of the MenACWY control vaccine. Enrollment into the trials was organized by age into subgroups of 18-55, 56-69 and 70-plus years, and those subgroups contained about 160, 30 and 59 TCR-sequenced participants, respectively. The paper as a whole reports these results and caveats: Nearly half of unique spike-specific TCRs reportedly recognized epitopes outside regions mutated in the B.1.351 and B.1.1.7 variants. Participants were mostly white British, with more females than males. The authors suggested clonal diversity may have been underestimated. After two AZD1222 doses, spike-specific TCR breadth and depth were significantly higher than at day 0 and than in MenACWY recipients. No day 14 peak-response samples were available, so repertoires were characterized only after the peak T cell response. Only five or six AZD1222 recipients were SARS-CoV-2 seropositive at baseline, limiting conclusions about previously exposed vaccinees. The 56-69-year group was small, and its depth increase did not reach significance, likely because of low power. CD4 TCRs associated with the vaccine covered the entire spike protein, and the dominant responses were in regions 160-218 and 743-854.

Explained via the paper, the time point label denotes: baseline before first vaccination. Vaccinee samples were obtained from the UK trials COV001 and COV002, which included a single-blind randomized controlled phase 2/3 trial of AZD1222 (ChAdOx1 nCoV-19) in healthy adults. For TCRbeta chain sequencing, PBMC samples were collected from trial participants at day 0 and at day 28 after the second dose. Of note for this clone: It has no known antigen specificity. Base qualities are not recorded, but no much larger clone differs from it by a single base.

The CDR3 regions of human TCRbeta chains were analyzed by immunosequencing. The original methods were these. TCRs in the repertoires were compared against a reference library of SARS-CoV-2-specific TCRs that had been generated with the MIRA antigen-specificity platform. Breadth meant the fraction of unique TCRs that were SARS-CoV-2-associated, whereas depth meant the fraction of total T cells that were SARS-CoV-2-associated. Using the MIRA data, each spike-specific TCR was mapped to the spike region that the TCR reacts to and placed in a CD4 or CD8 class. Log10-transformed breadth and depth values were compared by one-way ANOVA with Sidak's multiple comparisons tests. TCRdb limited this immuneACCESS table to in-frame rearrangements with V and J called. A share of clones is missing; checked studies link under half to unresolved V genes, and the rest is unexplained. V, J and clone size derive from that table, while D and trimming were established from the DNA sequence. Counted in this sample were roughly 160,000 clones; about nine tenths of them appeared once. Over 1.2% of the sample lies in the top ten.

V was cut back by 0 bases and J by 5 bases, leaving a gap of 13 bases between them. From the cysteine through the phenylalanine, the CDR3 covers 16 amino acids. Only the CDR3 portion is preserved as DNA: 48 bases, with reading frame beginning at the first base. CDR1 and CDR2, per the germline V gene, are SGHTA and FQGTGA. This TCR derives from an adult in good health. The chain couples TRBV7-3 to TRBJ2-2; tentative D gene TRBD2, with 6 bases matching. This specimen consisted of peripheral blood, obtained on day 0 of AZD1222 vaccination. The CDR3 protein sequence reads: CASSLTRARGTGELFF. The DNA is TGTGCCAGCAGCTTAACCCGAGCTCGGGGGACCGGGGAGCTGTTTTTT.